Shown below are 4 T cell receptor beta chains from a single sample sequenced in a study of Ad26.COV2.S vaccination and SARS-CoV-2 variants. This sample's treatment: over 15 received Ad26.COV2.S at low or high dose, single or two shots; about 5 received placebo; per-sample allocation not given. Vaccine and placebo recipients were sampled on day 63 after the first injection. The protocol was immunoSEQ multiplex PCR, while the TCRdb copy is restricted to in-frame clones and leaves out a portion. The table records hundreds of thousands of clones, 80% to 90% of them present only once. The sample consisted of peripheral blood, taken in a trial of Ad26.COV2.S vaccine versus placebo. The receptors come from a person aged 18-60 years who received the Ad26.COV2.S COVID-19 vaccine or a placebo.

This clone has only one observation. This chain uses TRBV9 with TRBJ1-2; the D is unclear. Looked up from germline, CDR1 is SGDLS and CDR2 is YYNGEE. The CDR3 runs 13 residues. V shed 3 bases and J shed 4 bases, with 10 bases lying between them. CDR3 DNA: TGTGCCAGCAGCGGGCAAGGACTCTATGGCTACACCTTC. Its translation is CASSGQGLYGYTF.

This chain links TRBV3-1 (or the pseudogene TRBV3-2) with TRBJ1-5; D not certain. Trimming shortened V by 1 base and J by 2 bases, and 9 bases separated the two germline ends. Germline CDR1 LGHDT, CDR2 YNNKEL (reference sequence). This CDR3 contains 15 residues. CDR3 bases: TGTGCCAGCAGCCAAGGGGTTGGGGGCAATCAGCCCCAGCATTTT. It codes for CASSQGVGGNQPQHF.

This rearrangement joins TRBV10-2 to TRBJ2-5; D might be TRBD1 (5 bases). This CDR3 has 13 residues. In germline, CDR1 is WSHSY, CDR2 SAAADI. V gave up 2 bases and J gave up 4 bases, with 8 bases separating them. Written as DNA, the CDR3 is TGCGCCAGCAGTGAGAGGGGAATAGAGACCCAGTACTTC. Its protein is CASSERGIETQYF.

V usage is TRBV7-2 and J usage is TRBJ2-3, with 8 positions matching TRBD2. V dropped 2 bases and J dropped 4; count of bases not matched to a gene: 8. CDR1 and CDR2 (germline): SGHTA, FQGNSA. CDR3 size: 16 residues. As DNA, the CDR3 is TGTGCCAGCAGCTTACGGGGGAGCGGGGGCGCAGATACGCAGTATTTT. Amino acid sequence: CASSLRGSGGADTQYF.